This T cell receptor (beta chain) appears in the sequencing data of a study of vaccination and CD4 T cells after COVID-19. Study-level background: Six males and four females, two of them Hispanic, were enrolled as convalescents. Once diagnosed, patients had post-COVID samples drawn a median approximately 100 days later (range 35 to 161). Regarding the study as a whole: Of the reactive clones in convalescent patients, a median around 86% showed up only post-vaccination.

Cultured CD4+ T cells had their DNA profiled by the Oncomine TCR Beta short-read assay. TCRdb itself ran the PCR reads through MiXCR, one entry per CDR3 protein. The sample has 20,000 to 25,000 distinct CDR3 sequences; about 59% are singletons. Worth noting for this clonotype: Its antigen is unknown.

As to treatment: roughly 10-day PBMC culture with coronavirus spike peptide pools or control peptides (ViraFEST assay). PCR positivity was dated March to December 2020, before US Alpha, Beta and Delta variants. V lost 1 base and J 0 bases, leaving 7 bases between the germline ends. There are 14 residues in the CDR3. Germline V CDR1 and CDR2: SGHTA, FQGNSA. The clonotype was recovered from a human donor who had recovered from COVID-19. Sequencing was performed on CD4+ T cells from blood, cultured in vitro. The rearrangement joins TRBV7-2 to TRBJ2-7; D is ambiguous. The CDR3 sequence: CASSLGTASYEQYF. The CDR3 nucleotides read TGTGCCAGCAGCTTAGGAACAGCCTCCTACGAGCAGTACTTC. Combining the CDR3 with reference TRBV7-2 and TRBJ2-7 gives the whole variable domain GAGVSQSPSNKVTEKGKDVELRCDPISGHTALYWYRQSLGQGLEFLIYFQGNSAPDKSGLPSDRFSAERTGGSVSTLTIQRTQQEDSAVYLCASSLGTASYEQYFGPGTRLTVT.